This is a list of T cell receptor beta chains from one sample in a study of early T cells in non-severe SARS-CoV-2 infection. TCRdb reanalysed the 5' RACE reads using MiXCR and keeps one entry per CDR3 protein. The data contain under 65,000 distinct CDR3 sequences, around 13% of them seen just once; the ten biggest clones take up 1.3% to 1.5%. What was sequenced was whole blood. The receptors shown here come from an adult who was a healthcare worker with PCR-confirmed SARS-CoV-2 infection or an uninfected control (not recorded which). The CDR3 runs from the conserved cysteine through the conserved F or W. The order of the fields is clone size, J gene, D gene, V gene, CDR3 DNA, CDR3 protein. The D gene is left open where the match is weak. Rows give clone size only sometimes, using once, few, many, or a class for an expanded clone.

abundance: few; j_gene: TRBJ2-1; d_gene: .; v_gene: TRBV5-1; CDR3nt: TGCGCCAGCAGCTTTGTCGCAGGGGACAATGAGCAGTTCTTC; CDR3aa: CASSFVAGDNEQFF
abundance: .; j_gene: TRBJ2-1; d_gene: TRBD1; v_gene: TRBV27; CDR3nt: TGTGCCAGCAAACAGGGGGCGAGGGAGCAGTTCTTC; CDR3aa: CASKQGAREQFF
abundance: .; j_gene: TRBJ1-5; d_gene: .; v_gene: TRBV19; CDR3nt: TGTGCCAGTAGTAGGGGGCGGGCTACCAATCAGCCCCAGCATTTT; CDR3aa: CASSRGRATNQPQHF
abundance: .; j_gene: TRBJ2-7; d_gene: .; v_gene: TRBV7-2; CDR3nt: TGTGCCAGCACCCCTCCTGGGTCCTACGAGCAGTACTTC; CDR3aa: CASTPPGSYEQYF
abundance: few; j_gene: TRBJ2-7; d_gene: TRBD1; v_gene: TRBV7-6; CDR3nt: TGTGCCAGCAGCTTAATGGGACAGGGGGCGGGTGAGCAGTACTTC; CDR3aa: CASSLMGQGAGEQYF
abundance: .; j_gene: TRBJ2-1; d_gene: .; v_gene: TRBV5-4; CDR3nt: TGTGCCAGCAGCTTGACAGGGTATAGCGATGAGCAGTTCTTC; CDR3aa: CASSLTGYSDEQFF
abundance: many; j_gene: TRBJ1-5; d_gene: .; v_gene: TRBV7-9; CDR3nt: TGTGCCAGCAGCTTAGGTGGGACGGGAATCGGCAATCAGCCCCAGCATTTT; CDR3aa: CASSLGGTGIGNQPQHF
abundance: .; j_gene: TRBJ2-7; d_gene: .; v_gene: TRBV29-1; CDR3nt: TGCAGCGCTGGTATGAGCGAGCAGTACTTC; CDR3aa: CSAGMSEQYF
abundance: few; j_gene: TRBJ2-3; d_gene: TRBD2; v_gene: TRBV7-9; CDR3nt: TGTGCCAGCAGCTTGAGCGGGGGTTACGGTGAGCGGGGAGATACGCAGTATTTT; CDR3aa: CASSLSGGYGERGDTQYF
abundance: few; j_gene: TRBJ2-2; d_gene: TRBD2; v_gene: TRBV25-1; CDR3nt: TGTGCCAGCAGTGAATTTCAGAGCGGGGGTTGGACCGGGGAGCTGTTTTTT; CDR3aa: CASSEFQSGGWTGELFF
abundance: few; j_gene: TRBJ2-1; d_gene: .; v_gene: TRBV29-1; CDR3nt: TGCAGCGTTGTTAGGGCAGAGGAGCAGTTCTTC; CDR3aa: CSVVRAEEQFF
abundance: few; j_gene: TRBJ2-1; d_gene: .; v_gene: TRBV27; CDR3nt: TGTGCCACCGGTGCCTCCTCGTACAATGAGCAGTTCTTC; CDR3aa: CATGASSYNEQFF
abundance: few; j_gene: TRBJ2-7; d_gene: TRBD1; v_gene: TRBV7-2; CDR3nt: TGTGCCAGCAGTAGTAGGAGGACAGGGAACTACGAGCAGTACTTC; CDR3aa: CASSSRRTGNYEQYF
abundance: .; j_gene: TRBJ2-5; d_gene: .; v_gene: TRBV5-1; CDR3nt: TGCGCCAGCAGCCCCGAATTCGGAGGGCCGGGAGAGACCCAGTACTTC; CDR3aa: CASSPEFGGPGETQYF
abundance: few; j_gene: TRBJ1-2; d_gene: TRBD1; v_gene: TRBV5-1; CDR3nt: TGCGCCAGCCAGGGGGCAGGAGCTAACTATGGCTACACCTTC; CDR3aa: CASQGAGANYGYTF
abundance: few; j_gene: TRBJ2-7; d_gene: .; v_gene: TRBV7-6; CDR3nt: TGTGCCAGCAGCTCGGGACTGTACTACGAGCAGTACTTC; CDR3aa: CASSSGLYYEQYF
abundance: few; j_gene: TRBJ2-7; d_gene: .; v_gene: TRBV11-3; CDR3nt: TGTGCCAGCAGCTCGTGGGGATCTGAGCAGTACTTC; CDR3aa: CASSSWGSEQYF
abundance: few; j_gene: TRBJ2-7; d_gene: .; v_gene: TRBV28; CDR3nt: TGTGCCAGCAGTCCCGTAGGCGAGCAGTACTTC; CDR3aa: CASSPVGEQYF
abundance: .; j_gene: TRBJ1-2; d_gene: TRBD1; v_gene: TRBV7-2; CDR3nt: TGTGCCAGCAGTCAAATGACAGGGGGCTTTGTCTACACCTTC; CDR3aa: CASSQMTGGFVYTF
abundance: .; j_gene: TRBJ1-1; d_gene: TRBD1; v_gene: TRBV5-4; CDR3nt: TGTGCCAGCAGCGAGGGGACAGCCATGAACACTGAAGCTTTCTTT; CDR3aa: CASSEGTAMNTEAFF
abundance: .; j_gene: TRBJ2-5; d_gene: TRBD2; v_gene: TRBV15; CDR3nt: TGTGCCACCAGCTTCGCCACTAGCGGGGGAGAGACCCAGTACTTC; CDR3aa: CATSFATSGGETQYF
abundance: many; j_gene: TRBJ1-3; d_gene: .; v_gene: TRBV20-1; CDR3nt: TGCAGTGCTCGGCAACCGGACATCCCCCGAAACACCATATATTTT; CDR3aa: CSARQPDIPRNTIYF
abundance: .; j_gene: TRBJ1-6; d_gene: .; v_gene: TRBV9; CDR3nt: TGTGCCAGCAGCGCAAGAGCGGTTTCACCCCTCCACTTT; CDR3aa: CASSARAVSPLHF
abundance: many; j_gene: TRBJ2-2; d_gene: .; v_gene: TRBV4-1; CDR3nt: TGCGCCAGCAGCCAAGGGAGGACGAACACCGGGGAGCTGTTTTTT; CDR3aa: CASSQGRTNTGELFF
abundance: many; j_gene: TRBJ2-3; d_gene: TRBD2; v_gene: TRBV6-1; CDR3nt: TGTGCCAGCACTCTAGGACTAGCCACAGATACGCAGTATTTT; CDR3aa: CASTLGLATDTQYF
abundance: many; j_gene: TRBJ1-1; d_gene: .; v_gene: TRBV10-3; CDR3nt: TGTGCCATCAGGAACAGGGATGGCACTGAAGCTTTCTTT; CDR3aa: CAIRNRDGTEAFF
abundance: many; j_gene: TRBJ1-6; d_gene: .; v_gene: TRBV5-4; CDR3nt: TGTGCCAGCAGCTTCAGGGTAACCTCCTATAATTCACCCCTCCACTTT; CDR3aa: CASSFRVTSYNSPLHF
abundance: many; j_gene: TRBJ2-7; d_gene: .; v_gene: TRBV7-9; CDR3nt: TGTGCCAGCAGCTCCGGGACAAATTCCTACGAGCAGTACTTC; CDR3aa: CASSSGTNSYEQYF
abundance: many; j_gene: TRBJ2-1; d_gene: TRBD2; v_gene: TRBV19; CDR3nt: TGTGCCAGTAGTACCCAGCGGGGGGGACCCTACAATGAGCAGTTCTTC; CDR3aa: CASSTQRGGPYNEQFF
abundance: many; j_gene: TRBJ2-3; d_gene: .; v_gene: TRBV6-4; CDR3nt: TGTGCCAGCAGCGCAGACGACGGGGATACGCAGTATTTT; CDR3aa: CASSADDGDTQYF
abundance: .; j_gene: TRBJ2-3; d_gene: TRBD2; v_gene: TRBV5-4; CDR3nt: TGTGCCACCATGCCCACGCGGGGGGGCGTTGATACGCAGTATTTT; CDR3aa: CATMPTRGGVDTQYF
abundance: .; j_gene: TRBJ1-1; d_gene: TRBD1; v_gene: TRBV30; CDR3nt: TGTGCCTGGGGTAACAGGGGAGGAATGAACACTGAAGCTTTCTTT; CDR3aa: CAWGNRGGMNTEAFF
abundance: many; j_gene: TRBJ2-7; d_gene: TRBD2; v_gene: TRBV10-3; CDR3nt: TGTGCCACCTCTAGCGGGGGGGCTGGCGAGCAGTACTTC; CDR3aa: CATSSGGAGEQYF
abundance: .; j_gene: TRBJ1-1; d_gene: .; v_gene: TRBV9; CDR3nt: TGTGCCAGCAGCGCAAGAACAGGTAGTCAAACTGAAGCTTTCTTT; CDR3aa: CASSARTGSQTEAFF
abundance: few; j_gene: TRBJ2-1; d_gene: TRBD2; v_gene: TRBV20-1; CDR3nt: TGCAGTGCCACACTAGCGGGGCGGTCCAATGAGCAGTTCTTC; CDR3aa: CSATLAGRSNEQFF
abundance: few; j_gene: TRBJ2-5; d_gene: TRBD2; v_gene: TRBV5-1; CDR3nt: TGCGCCAGCAGCTTGGAACTAGCGGGGACACAAGAGACCCAGTACTTC; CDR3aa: CASSLELAGTQETQYF
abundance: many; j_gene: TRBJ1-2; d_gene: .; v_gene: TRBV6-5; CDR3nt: TGTGCCAGCAGCGACAAACCAAACTATGGCTACACCTTC; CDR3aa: CASSDKPNYGYTF
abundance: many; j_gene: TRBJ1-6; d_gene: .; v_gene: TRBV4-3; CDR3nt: TGCGCCAGCAGCCTGGATGGGGGCAGTTCACCCCTCCACTTT; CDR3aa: CASSLDGGSSPLHF
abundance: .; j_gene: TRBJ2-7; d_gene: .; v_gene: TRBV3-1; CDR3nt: TGTGCCAGCAGCCAAGTGGGGGGCAGAACCTACGAGCAGTACTTC; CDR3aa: CASSQVGGRTYEQYF
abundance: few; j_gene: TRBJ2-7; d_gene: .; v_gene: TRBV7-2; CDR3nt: TGTGCCAGCAGCCCGCACAGGGAATCCTACGAGCAGTACTTC; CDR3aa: CASSPHRESYEQYF
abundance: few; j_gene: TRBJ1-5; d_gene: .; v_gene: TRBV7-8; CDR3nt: TGTGCCAGCAGCAGGGGTGTGCATCAGCCCCAGCATTTT; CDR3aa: CASSRGVHQPQHF
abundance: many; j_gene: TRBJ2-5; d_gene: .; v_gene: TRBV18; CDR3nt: TGTGCCAGCTTCGCGGACTTGGGAGAGACCCAGTACTTC; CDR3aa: CASFADLGETQYF
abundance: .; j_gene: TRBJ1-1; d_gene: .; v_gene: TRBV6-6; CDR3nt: TGTGCCAGCAACGTTAAGGGGTTCACTGAAGCTTTCTTT; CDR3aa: CASNVKGFTEAFF
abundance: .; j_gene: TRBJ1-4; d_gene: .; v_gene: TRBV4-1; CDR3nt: TGCGCCAGCAGCCGTTCGGGGGGTACTAATGAAAAACTGTTTTTT; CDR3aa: CASSRSGGTNEKLFF
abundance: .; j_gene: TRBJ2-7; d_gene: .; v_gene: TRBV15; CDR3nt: TGTGCCACCAGCAGAGAGGAAAAATCCTACGAGCAGTACTTC; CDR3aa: CATSREEKSYEQYF
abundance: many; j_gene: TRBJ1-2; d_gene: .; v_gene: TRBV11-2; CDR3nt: TGTGCCAGCAGCTTCGGCGCGAGCTTCTATGGCTACACCTTC; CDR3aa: CASSFGASFYGYTF
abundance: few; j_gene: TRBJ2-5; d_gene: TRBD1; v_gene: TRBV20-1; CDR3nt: TGCAGTGCCAGAGGACAGGGGAAAGAGACCCAGTACTTC; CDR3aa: CSARGQGKETQYF
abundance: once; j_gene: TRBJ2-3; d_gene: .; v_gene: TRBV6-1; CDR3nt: TGTGCCAGCGTGTCTAGCGCGATGGCATACACAGATACGCAGTATTTT; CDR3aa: CASVSSAMAYTDTQYF
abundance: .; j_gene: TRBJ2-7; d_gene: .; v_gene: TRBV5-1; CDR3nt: TGCGCCAGCCAAGGGGGGGCGGACGAGCAGTACTTC; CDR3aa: CASQGGADEQYF
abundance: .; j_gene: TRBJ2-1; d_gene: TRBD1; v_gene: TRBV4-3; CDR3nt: TGCGCCAGCAGCCGAGACTACAGGGGTAATGAGCAGTTCTTC; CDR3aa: CASSRDYRGNEQFF
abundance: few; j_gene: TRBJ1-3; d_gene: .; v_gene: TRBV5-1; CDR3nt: TGCGCCAGCAGCCAAGGGTCCTCTGGAAACACCATATATTTT; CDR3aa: CASSQGSSGNTIYF
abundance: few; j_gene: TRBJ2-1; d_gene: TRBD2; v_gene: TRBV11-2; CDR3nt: TGTGCCAGCAGCATCGGGACTAGCGGGTACAATGAGCAGTTCTTC; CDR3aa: CASSIGTSGYNEQFF
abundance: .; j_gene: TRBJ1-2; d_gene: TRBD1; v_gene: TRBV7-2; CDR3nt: TGTGCCAGCAGCATTCGACAGGGGGCCGGTAACTATGGCTACACCTTC; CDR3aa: CASSIRQGAGNYGYTF
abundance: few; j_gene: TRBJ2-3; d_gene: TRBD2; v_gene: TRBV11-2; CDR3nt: TGTGCCAGCAGCCCACGGGGGGTAACTAGCACAGATACGCAGTATTTT; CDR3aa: CASSPRGVTSTDTQYF